Detailed here is one TCR beta chain. A junction boundary mismatches the germline segment, possibly from a read error. The CDR3 length is 15 residues. Germline CDR1 and CDR2: MDHEN and SYDVKM. Sequencing was performed with immunoSEQ multiplex PCR; in TCRdb, only in-frame clones are kept and a portion is missing. The sample consists of 2 million to 2.5 million clones, around 90% of them appearing once. The data derive from a study of shared clonotypes between healthy human individuals. The sequence came from a man aged 18 to 35 in good health. Some clones in this sample may be carry-over from other donors' samples. Sequenced: naive CD4+ T cells from PBMCs. Regarding subset: CD45RA+ positively selected. The V gene is TRBV28, the J gene TRBJ1-3; 8 bases are shared with TRBD1. DNA for the CDR3: TGTGCCAGCAGAAATCAGGGGGCCGGTGGAAGCACCATATATTTT. Protein product: CASRNQGAGGSTIYF.